This T cell receptor (beta chain) was sequenced for a study of T cell repertoires in cytomegalovirus infection. Study results and limitations: Of the TCR beta families, the public ones yielded a cumulative frequency that identified carriers of CMV plus the relevant HLA.

About this clonotype itself: The antigen remains unidentified. Germline and junction disagree at one end, which may indicate a read error.

MiXCR, applied by TCRdb to the reads, yields one record per CDR3 protein. Seen here are approximately 76,000 distinct CDR3 sequences, 24% observed once, and the top ten hold roughly 50%. Germline CDR1 and CDR2: SQVTM and ANQGSEA. This CDR3 spans 13 amino acids. This TCR came from a human donor in good health (CMV status not recorded). Some clones in this sample may be carry-over from other donors' samples. The specimen comprised CD8+ T cells from cultured PBMCs, sampled from culture after CMV antigen stimulation. The V and J genes are TRBV29-1 and TRBJ1-2, with 10 nucleotides matching TRBD1. The CDR3 loop reads CTVKGQGNYGYTF. CDR3 bases: TGCACCGTTAAGGGACAGGGGAACTATGGCTACACCTTC.